Ten or more counts support the clone carrying this TCR beta chain. These data originate in a study of Graves' ophthalmopathy and Graves' hyperthyroidism. Trimming removed 3 bases at V and 6 bases at J, with 8 bases between. Germline CDR1 and CDR2: SQVTM and ANQGSEA. The CDR3 contains 12 residues. Amplified material comprised TCR beta CDR3 regions derived from RNA transcripts. HTBI primers were used in a first-round RT-PCR, which preceded a second-round multiplex PCR. In TCRdb, the multiplex PCR reads were re-called with MiXCR into one record per CDR3 protein. The table has 900,000 to 1,200,000 distinct CDR3 sequences, about 40% seen once.

The chain is built from TRBV29-1 and TRBJ2-2, with D hard to call. Sequencing input: peripheral blood or thyroid tissue (not recorded which). The TCR comes from an adult man with Graves' hyperthyroidism. CDR3 bases: TGCAGCGTTGACGGCAGCGCCGGGGAGCTGTTTTTT. Amino acids: CSVDGSAGELFF.